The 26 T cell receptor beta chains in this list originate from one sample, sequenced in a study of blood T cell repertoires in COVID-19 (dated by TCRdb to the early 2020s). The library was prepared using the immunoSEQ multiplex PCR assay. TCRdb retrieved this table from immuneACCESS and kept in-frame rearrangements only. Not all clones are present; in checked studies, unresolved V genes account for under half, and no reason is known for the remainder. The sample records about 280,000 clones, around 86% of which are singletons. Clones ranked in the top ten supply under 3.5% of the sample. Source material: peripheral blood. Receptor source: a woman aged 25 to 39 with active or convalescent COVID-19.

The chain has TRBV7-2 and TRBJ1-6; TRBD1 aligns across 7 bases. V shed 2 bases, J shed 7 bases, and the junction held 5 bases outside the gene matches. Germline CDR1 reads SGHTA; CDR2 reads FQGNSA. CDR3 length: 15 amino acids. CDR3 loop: CASSLYQGVNSPLHF. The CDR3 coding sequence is TGTGCCAGCAGCTTATACCAGGGGGTAAATTCACCCCTCCACTTT.

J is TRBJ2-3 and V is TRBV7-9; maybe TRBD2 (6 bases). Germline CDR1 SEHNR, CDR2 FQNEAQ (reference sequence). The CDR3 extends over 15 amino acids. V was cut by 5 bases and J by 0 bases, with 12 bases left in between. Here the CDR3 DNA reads TGTGCCAGCAGCCCCAGGACTACTAGCACAGATACGCAGTATTTT. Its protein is CASSPRTTSTDTQYF.

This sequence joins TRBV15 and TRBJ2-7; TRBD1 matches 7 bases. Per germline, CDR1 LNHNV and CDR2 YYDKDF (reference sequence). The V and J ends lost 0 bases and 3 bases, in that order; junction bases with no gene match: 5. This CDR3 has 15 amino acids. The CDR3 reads CATSRDRQGDYEQYF. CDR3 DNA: TGTGCCACCAGCAGAGATCGGCAGGGGGACTACGAGCAGTACTTC.

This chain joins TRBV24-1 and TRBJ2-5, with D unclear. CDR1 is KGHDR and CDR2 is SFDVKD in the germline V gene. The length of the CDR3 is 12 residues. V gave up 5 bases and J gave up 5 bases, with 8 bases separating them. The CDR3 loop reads CATSASTETQYF. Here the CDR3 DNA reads TGTGCCACCAGTGCCTCTACCGAGACCCAGTACTTC.

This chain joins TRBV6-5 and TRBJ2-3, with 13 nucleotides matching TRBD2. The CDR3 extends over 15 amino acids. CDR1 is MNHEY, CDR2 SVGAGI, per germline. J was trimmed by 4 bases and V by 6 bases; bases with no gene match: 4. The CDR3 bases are TGTGCCAGCAGGGCACTAGCGGGGGGGCCAGATACGCAGTATTTT. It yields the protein CASRALAGGPDTQYF.

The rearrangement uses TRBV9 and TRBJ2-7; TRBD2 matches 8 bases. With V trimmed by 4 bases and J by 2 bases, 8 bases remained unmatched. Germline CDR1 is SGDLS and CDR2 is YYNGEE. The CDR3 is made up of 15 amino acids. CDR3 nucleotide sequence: TGTGCCAGCAGCCCCAGCGGGGGCCCTGCCTACGAGCAGTACTTC. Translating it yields CASSPSGGPAYEQYF.

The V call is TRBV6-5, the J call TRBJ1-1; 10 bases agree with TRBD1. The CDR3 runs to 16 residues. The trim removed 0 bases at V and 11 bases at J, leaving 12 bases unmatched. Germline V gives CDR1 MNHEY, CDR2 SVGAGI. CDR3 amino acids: CASSYSTIVGTGEAFF. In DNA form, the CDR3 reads TGTGCCAGCAGTTACTCGACGATCGTCGGGACAGGGGAGGCTTTCTTT.

The CDR3 region has the DNA TGTGCCAGCAGTCAAACAGGGGGCAGGTCACCCCTCCACTTT. Encoded protein: CASSQTGGRSPLHF. The J gene is TRBJ1-6, the V gene TRBV14; 9 bases line up with TRBD1. The CDR3 spans 14 residues. V shed 6 bases, J shed 10 bases, and the junction held 7 bases outside the gene matches. CDR1 is SGHDN and CDR2 is FVKESK in the germline V gene.

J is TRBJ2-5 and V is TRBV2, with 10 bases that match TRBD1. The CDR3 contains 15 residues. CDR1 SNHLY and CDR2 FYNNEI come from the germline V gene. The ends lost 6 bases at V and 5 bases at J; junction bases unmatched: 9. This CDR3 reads CASRAGTGELETQYF. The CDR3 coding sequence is TGTGCCAGCAGGGCCGGGACAGGGGAATTGGAGACCCAGTACTTC.

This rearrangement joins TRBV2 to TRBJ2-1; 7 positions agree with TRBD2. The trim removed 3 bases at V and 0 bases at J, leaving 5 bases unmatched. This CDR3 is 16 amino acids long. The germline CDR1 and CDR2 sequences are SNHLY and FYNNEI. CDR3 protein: CASSDSAGSSYNEQFF. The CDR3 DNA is TGTGCCAGCAGTGATTCAGCGGGGAGCTCCTACAATGAGCAGTTCTTC.

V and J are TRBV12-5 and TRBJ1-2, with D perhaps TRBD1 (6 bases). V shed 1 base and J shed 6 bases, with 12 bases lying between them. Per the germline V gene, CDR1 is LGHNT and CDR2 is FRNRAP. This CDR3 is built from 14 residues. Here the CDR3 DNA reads TGTGCTAGTGGTTTGGGAGGGTCAGGGGATGGCTACACCTTC. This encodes CASGLGGSGDGYTF.

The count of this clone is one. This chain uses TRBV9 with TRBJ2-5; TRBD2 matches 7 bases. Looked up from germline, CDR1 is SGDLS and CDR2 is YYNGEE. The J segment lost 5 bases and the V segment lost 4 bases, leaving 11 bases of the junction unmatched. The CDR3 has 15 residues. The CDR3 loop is CASSTSRGVPETQYF. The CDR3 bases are TGTGCCAGCAGCACTAGTCGGGGGGTCCCGGAGACCCAGTACTTC.

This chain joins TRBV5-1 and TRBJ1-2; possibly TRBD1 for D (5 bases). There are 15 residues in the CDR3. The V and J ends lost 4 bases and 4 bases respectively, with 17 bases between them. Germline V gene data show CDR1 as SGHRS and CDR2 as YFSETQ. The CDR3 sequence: CASSRGTQGLYGYTF. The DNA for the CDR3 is TGCGCCAGCAGCCGGGGCACCCAGGGACTCTATGGCTACACCTTC.

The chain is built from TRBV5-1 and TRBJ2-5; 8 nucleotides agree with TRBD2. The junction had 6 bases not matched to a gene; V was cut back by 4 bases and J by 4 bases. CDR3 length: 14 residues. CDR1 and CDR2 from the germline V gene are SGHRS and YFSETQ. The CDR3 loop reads CASSTGLASETQYF. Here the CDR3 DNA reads TGCGCCAGCAGCACCGGACTAGCTTCAGAGACCCAGTACTTC.

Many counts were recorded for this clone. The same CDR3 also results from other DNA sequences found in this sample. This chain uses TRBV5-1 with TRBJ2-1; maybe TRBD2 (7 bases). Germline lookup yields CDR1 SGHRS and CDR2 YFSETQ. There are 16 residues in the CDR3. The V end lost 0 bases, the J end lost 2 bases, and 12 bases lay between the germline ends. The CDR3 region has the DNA TGCGCCAGCAGCTTGGATGGAGGGGGGGCCTACAATGAGCAGTTCTTC. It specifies CASSLDGGGAYNEQFF.

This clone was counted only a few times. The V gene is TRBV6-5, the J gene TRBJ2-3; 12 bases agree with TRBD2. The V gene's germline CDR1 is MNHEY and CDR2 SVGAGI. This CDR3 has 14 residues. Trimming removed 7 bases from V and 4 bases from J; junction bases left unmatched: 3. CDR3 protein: CASNRLAGADTQYF. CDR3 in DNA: TGTGCCAGCAATCGACTAGCGGGGGCAGATACGCAGTATTTT.

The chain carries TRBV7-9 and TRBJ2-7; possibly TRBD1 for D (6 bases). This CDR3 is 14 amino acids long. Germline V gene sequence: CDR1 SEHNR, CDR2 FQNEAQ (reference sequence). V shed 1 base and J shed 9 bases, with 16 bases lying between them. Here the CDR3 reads CASSLGQGMVGQYF. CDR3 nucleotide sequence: TGTGCCAGCAGCTTAGGGCAGGGGATGGTGGGGCAGTACTTC.

This CDR3 is CAWSRGLSYEQYF. The CDR3, as DNA: TGTGCCTGGAGTAGGGGACTATCCTACGAGCAGTACTTC. The chain uses TRBV30 and TRBJ2-7; 7 bases are a match to TRBD2. The trim removed 2 bases at V and 1 base at J, leaving 2 bases unmatched. CDR3 size: 13 residues. Germline CDR1 reads GTSNPN; CDR2 reads SVGIG (reference sequence).

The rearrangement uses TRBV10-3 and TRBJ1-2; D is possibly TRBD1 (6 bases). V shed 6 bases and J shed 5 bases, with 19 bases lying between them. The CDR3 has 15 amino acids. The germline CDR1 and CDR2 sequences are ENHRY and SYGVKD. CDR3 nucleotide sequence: TGTGCCATCAGGCCCCTCCCGGGACATAAGTATGGCTACACCTTC. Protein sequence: CAIRPLPGHKYGYTF.

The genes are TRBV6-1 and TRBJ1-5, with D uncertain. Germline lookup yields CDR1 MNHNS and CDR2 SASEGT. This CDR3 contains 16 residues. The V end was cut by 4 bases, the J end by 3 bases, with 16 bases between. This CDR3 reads CASSAGGPGLNQPQHF. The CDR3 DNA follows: TGTGCCAGCAGTGCAGGAGGGCCGGGTCTCAATCAGCCCCAGCATTTT.

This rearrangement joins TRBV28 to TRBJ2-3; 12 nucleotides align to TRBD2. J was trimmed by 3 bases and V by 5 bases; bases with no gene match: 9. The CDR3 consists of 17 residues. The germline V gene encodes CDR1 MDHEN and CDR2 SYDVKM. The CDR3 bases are TGTGCCAGCAGTGGCCTAGCGGGGGGGCTCGGAACAGATACGCAGTATTTT. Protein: CASSGLAGGLGTDTQYF.

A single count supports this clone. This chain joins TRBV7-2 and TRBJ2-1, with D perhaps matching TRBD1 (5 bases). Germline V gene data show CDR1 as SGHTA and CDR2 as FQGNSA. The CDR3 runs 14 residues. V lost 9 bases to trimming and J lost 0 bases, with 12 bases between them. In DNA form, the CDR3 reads TGTGCCAGTTGCAGGGCGAGCTCCTACAATGAGCAGTTCTTC. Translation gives CASCRASSYNEQFF.

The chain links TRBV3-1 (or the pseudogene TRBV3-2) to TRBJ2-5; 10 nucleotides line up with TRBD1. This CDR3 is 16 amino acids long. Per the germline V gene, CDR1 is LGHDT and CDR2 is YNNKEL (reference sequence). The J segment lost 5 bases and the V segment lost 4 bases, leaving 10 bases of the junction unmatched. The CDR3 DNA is TGTGCCAGCAGCCCGTCGACAGGGGGCCTGACGGAGACCCAGTACTTC. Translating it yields CASSPSTGGLTETQYF.

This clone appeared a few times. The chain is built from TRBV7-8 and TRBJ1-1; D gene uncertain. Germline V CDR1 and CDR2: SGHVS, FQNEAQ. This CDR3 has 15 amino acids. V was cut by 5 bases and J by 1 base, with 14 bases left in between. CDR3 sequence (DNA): TGTGCCAGCAGCCGAGTGCGGGCCGCGAACACTGAAGCTTTCTTT. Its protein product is CASSRVRAANTEAFF.

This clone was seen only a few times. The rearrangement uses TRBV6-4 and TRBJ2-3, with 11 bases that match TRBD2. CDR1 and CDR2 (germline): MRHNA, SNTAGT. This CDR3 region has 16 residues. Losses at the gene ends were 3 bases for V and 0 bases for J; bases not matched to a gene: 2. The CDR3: CASSELAGDSTDTQYF. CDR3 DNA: TGTGCCAGCAGTGAACTAGCGGGGGATAGCACAGATACGCAGTATTTT.

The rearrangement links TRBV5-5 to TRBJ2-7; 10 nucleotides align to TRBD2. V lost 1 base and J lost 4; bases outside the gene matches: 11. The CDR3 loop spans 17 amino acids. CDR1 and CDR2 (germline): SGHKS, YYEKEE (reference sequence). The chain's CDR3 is CASSLYPSGTSVYEQYF. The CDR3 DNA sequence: TGTGCCAGCAGCTTGTATCCCTCCGGGACTAGCGTTTACGAGCAGTACTTC.